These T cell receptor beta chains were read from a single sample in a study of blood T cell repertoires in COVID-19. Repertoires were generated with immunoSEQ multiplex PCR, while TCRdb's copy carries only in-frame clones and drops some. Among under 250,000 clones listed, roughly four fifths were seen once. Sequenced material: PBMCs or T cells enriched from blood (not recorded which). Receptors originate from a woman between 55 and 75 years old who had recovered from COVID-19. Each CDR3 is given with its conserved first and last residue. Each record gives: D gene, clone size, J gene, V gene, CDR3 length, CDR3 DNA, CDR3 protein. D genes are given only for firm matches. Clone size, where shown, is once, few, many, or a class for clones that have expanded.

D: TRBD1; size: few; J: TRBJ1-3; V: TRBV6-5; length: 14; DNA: TGTGCCAGCAGTTTACAGGGGGCTCGAAACACCATATATTTT; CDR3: CASSLQGARNTIYF
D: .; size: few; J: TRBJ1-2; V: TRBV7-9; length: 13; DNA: TGTGCCAGCAGCTCTATTCGACAGGCTGGCTACACCTTC; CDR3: CASSSIRQAGYTF
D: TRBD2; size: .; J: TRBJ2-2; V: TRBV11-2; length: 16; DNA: TGTGCCAGCAGCTTGTTCGGCGGGAGCGGCACCGGGGAGCTGTTTTTT; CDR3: CASSLFGGSGTGELFF
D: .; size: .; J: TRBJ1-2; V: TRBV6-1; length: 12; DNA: TGTGCCAGCAGTGAGCGGAAGTTAGGCTACACCTTC; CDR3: CASSERKLGYTF
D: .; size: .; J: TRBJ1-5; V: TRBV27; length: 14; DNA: TGTGCCAGCAGTTTAGTGGGCGGCAATCAGCCCCAGCATTTT; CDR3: CASSLVGGNQPQHF
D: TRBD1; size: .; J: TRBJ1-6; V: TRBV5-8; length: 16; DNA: TGTGCCAGCAGGACGACAGGGGGGTCCTATAATTCACCCCTCCACTTT; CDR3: CASRTTGGSYNSPLHF
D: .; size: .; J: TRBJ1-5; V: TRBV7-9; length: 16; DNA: TGTGCCAGCAGCTCCGGACAGTCGACGAGCTCAGGGCCCCAGCATTTT; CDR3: CASSSGQSTSSGPQHF
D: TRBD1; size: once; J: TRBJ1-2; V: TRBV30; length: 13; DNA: TGTGCCTGGAGAGCCTCAGGGGGCTGGGGCTACACCTTC; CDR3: CAWRASGGWGYTF
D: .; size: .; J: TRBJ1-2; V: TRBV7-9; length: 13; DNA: TGTGCCAGCAGCCGCCTAGAGGGCGGCGGCTACACCTTC; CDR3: CASSRLEGGGYTF
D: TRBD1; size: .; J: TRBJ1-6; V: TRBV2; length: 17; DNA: TGTGCCAGCGGGTTCTCCGGGACAGGGAGGTATAATTCACCCCTCCACTTT; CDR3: CASGFSGTGRYNSPLHF
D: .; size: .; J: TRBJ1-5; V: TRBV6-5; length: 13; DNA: TGTGCCAGCCGGCGGAGGGGCAATCAGCCCCAGCATTTT; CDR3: CASRRRGNQPQHF
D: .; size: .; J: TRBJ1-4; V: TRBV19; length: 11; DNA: TGTGCCAGTGGTCGGTTCGAAAAACTGTTTTTT; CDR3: CASGRFEKLFF
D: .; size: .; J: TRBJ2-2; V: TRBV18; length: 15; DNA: TGTGCCAGCTCACCACGGCAGGGTGACACCGGGGAGCTGTTTTTT; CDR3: CASSPRQGDTGELFF
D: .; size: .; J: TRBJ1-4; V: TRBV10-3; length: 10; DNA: TGTGCCATCAGTGTACTGGAACTGTTTTTT; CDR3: CAISVLELFF
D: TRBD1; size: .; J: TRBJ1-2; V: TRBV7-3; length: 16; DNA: TGTGCCAGCAGCTTAACAAACCGAGGGGACAGCTATGGCTACACCTTC; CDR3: CASSLTNRGDSYGYTF
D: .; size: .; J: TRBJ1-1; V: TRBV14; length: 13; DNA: TGTGCCAGCAGCCAGAGCGTGAACACTGAAGCTTTCTTT; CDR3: CASSQSVNTEAFF
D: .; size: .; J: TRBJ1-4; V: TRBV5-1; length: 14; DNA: TGCGCCAGCAGCTTGGGGCAGGGGAGTGAAAAACTGTTTTTT; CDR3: CASSLGQGSEKLFF
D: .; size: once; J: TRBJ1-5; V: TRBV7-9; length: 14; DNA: TGTGCCAGCAGCCCCATAAGACGGGGTCAGCCCCAGCATTTT; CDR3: CASSPIRRGQPQHF
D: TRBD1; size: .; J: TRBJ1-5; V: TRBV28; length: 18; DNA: TGTGCCAGCAGCCCCTCGGGACAGGGGACTTACAAAAATCAGCCCCAGCATTTT; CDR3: CASSPSGQGTYKNQPQHF
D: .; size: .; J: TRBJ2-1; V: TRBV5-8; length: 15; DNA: TGTGCCAGCAGCTTTTCACAGGGTTCCTACAATGAGCAGTTCTTC; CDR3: CASSFSQGSYNEQFF